This T cell receptor beta chain was retrieved from a study of T cell responses to AZD1222 COVID-19 vaccine. Study-level findings and limits: Across spike, vaccine-associated CD4 TCRs were found, dominant at 160-218 and 743-854. Spike-specific TCR breadth and depth both grew after two AZD1222 doses. White British donors predominated, females outnumbered males, and clonal diversity was possibly underestimated. Repertoire sampling was restricted to post-peak T cell response timepoints.

In regard to this clone: Its matching antigen is unknown.

The method was immunoSEQ multiplex PCR; TCRdb's version includes in-frame clones alone and lacks a portion of them. Of some 50,000 clones in the sample, roughly 84% were seen once. Germline CDR1 DFQATT, CDR2 SNEGSKA (reference sequence). This CDR3 is 10 amino acids long. Source: peripheral blood, taken on day 0 of AZD1222 vaccination. The chain joins TRBV20-1 to TRBJ2-3, with a possible D match to TRBD2 (5 bases). This clonotype was sampled from an adult in good health. The CDR3, as DNA: TGCAGCGGGGGCACAGATACGCAGTATTTT. The encoded protein is CSGGTDTQYF.